The 13 T cell receptor beta chains below come from one sample, sequenced in a study of shared clonotypes between healthy human individuals. Positive CCR7 selection of CD45RO-negative cells yielded the naive CD8 cells, and terminally differentiated effector memory CD45RA+ cells were excluded. Some clones are missing from TCRdb's copy, which holds only in-frame ones; the method was immunoSEQ multiplex PCR. The sample has some 800,000 clones, more than 85% seen once. Specimen: naive CD8+ T cells sorted from blood. The receptors here all came from a young man in good health.

The genes are TRBV7-3 and TRBJ2-1, with D perhaps matching TRBD1 (5 bases). V lost 5 bases, J lost 0 bases, and 11 bases lay in between. The CDR3 has 15 amino acids. Germline V lookup: CDR1 SGHTA, CDR2 FQGTGA. The chain's CDR3 is CASSLSDSSYNEQFF. The CDR3 nucleotides read TGTGCCAGCAGCCTCTCCGACAGCTCCTACAATGAGCAGTTCTTC.

The chain is built from TRBV4-1 and TRBJ2-3; the D is unclear. The CDR3 is 14 residues long. CDR1 is MGHRA and CDR2 is YSYEKL in the germline V gene. The germline V and J ends were trimmed by 0 bases and 1 base, with 5 bases remaining between them. The CDR3 DNA reads as TGCGCCAGCAGCCAAGAGTCGCGCACAGATACGCAGTATTTT. The encoded protein is CASSQESRTDTQYF.

The chain uses TRBV30 and TRBJ1-2; TRBD1 matches 9 bases. Germline CDR1 reads GTSNPN; CDR2 reads SVGIG (reference sequence). The J segment lost 7 bases and the V segment lost 2 bases, leaving 5 bases of the junction unmatched. This CDR3 comprises 13 residues. The CDR3 reads CAWSSGQGLGYTF. The CDR3, as DNA: TGTGCCTGGAGTAGCGGACAGGGGCTTGGCTACACCTTC.

This clone was detected once. This rearrangement joins TRBV7-9 to TRBJ2-3; no definite D call. Germline CDR1 is SEHNR and CDR2 is FQNEAQ (reference sequence). V lost 6 bases to trimming and J lost 6 bases, with 4 bases between them. The CDR3 spans 10 residues. This CDR3 is CASRDDTQYF. CDR3 DNA sequence: TGTGCCAGCAGGGACGATACGCAGTATTTT.

The chain employs TRBV29-1 and TRBJ2-3, with 7 bases lining up with TRBD2. Trimming took 5 bases from V and 2 from J; bases not matched to a gene: 7. The CDR3 has 14 residues. Germline CDR1 SQVTM, CDR2 ANQGSEA. The CDR3 here is CSVMGGSLTDTQYF. DNA for the CDR3: TGCAGCGTTATGGGGGGGTCACTCACAGATACGCAGTATTTT.

V is TRBV13 and J is TRBJ2-1; no clear D gene. V lost 5 bases, J lost 3 bases, and 17 bases lay in between. Germline V gives CDR1 PRHDT, CDR2 FYEKMQ (reference sequence). This CDR3 has 16 amino acids. CDR3 nucleotides: TGTGCCAGCAGCATCCGCGGCCATGGCGACTACAATGAGCAGTTCTTC. Amino acid sequence: CASSIRGHGDYNEQFF.

The J gene is TRBJ2-5, the V gene TRBV2, with D possibly called TRBD1 or TRBD2 (5 bases each). The CDR3 covers 15 residues. Germline CDR1 reads SNHLY; CDR2 reads FYNNEI. V lost 8 bases to trimming and J lost 5 bases, with 21 bases between them. The CDR3 region has the DNA TGTGCCAGCCCGAATTTCCGGGAACCAGGGGAGACCCAGTACTTC. Translating gives CASPNFREPGETQYF. The full variable domain, with the rest looked up from reference TRBV2 and TRBJ2-5, is EPEVTQTPSHQVTQMGQEVILRCVPISNHLYFYWYRQILGQKVEFLVSFYNNEISEKSEIFDDQFSVERPDGSNFTLKIRSTKLEDSAMYFCASPNFREPGETQYFGPGTRLLVL.

The chain links TRBV18 to TRBJ2-3, with 8 bases identical to TRBD1. This CDR3 is built from 16 residues. Germline CDR1 reads KGHSH; CDR2 reads LQKENI. Trimming removed 0 bases from V and 5 bases from J; junction bases left unmatched: 7. This chain's CDR3 is CASSPPGQEDLDTQYF. For the CDR3, the DNA is TGTGCCAGCTCACCACCGGGACAGGAGGATCTAGATACGCAGTATTTT.

As to this clone: At one end the junction does not follow the germline gene, possibly because of a read error. The CDR3 loop reads CASSPRTWF. The DNA of the CDR3 is TGTGCCAGCAGCCCTAGGACCTGGTTC. The rearrangement uses TRBV5-6 and TRBJ2-4, with D uncertain. Germline V gene lookup returns CDR1 SGHDT and CDR2 YYEEEE. The CDR3 covers 9 residues.

The chain employs TRBV28 and TRBJ1-2, with 9 bases aligning to TRBD1. Unmatched junction bases numbered 15, after V lost 7 bases and J lost 0 bases. Germline V gives CDR1 MDHEN, CDR2 SYDVKM. CDR3 length equals 18 residues. The CDR3: CASTQGGTGFLANYGYTF. The CDR3 nucleotides read TGTGCCAGCACCCAAGGGGGGACAGGGTTTCTGGCTAACTATGGCTACACCTTC.

This chain connects TRBV30 to TRBJ2-5; 9 positions match TRBD1. The CDR3 has 13 residues. With 2 bases clipped from V and 3 bases from J, the junction kept 1 base outside the gene matches. The germline CDR1 and CDR2 sequences are GTSNPN and SVGIG (reference sequence). The CDR3 DNA reads as TGTGCCTGGAGTACAGGGGGCGAAGAGACCCAGTACTTC. It yields the protein CAWSTGGEETQYF.

The chain employs TRBV5-1 and TRBJ2-1; 7 nucleotides match TRBD1. V lost 2 bases, J lost 8 bases, and 7 bases stayed unmatched. CDR3 length equals 14 residues. Per the germline V gene, CDR1 is SGHRS and CDR2 is YFSETQ. In nucleotides, the CDR3 is TGCGCCAGCAGCTTCGGGACAGATATCGATGAGCAGTTCTTC. Its translation: CASSFGTDIDEQFF. Complete variable domain (other parts from reference TRBV5-1 and TRBJ2-1): KAGVTQTPRYLIKTRGQQVTLSCSPISGHRSVSWYQQTPGQGLQFLFEYFSETQRNKGNFPGRFSGRQFSNSRSEMNVSTLELGDSALYLCASSFGTDIDEQFFGPGTRLTVL.

CDR3 nucleotide sequence: TGTGCCATCAGTGAGTCGATGACGGGAGGCGAGCAGTACTTC. Translation gives CAISESMTGGEQYF. The chain links TRBV10-3 to TRBJ2-7, with 7 bases identical to TRBD2. The CDR3 runs to 14 residues. The germline V gene encodes CDR1 ENHRY and CDR2 SYGVKD. Trimming cost V 0 bases and J 6 bases; bases outside gene matches: 5.